The text below deals with one T cell receptor beta chain. The data were obtained in a study of cytomegalovirus exposure and HLA in healthy donors. PCR primers comprised 60 Vbeta and 13 Jbeta primers. Clones were read by immunoSEQ multiplex PCR, and TCRdb kept only the in-frame ones, dropping some. Its clone listing holds about 130,000 clones. Trimming shortened V by 5 bases and J by 2 bases, and 10 bases separated the two germline ends. Germline CDR1 PRHDT, CDR2 FYEKMQ (reference sequence). This CDR3 region has 15 residues. Material for sequencing was PBMCs. V and J are TRBV13 and TRBJ2-6, with no clear D. The receptor was isolated from a man aged 18 to 30 in good health and CMV-seronegative. The CDR3 reads CASSTARAGANVLTF. DNA for the CDR3: TGTGCCAGCAGCACCGCCCGGGCTGGGGCCAACGTCCTGACTTTC. The full variable domain, rest sourced from reference TRBV13 and TRBJ2-6, is AAGVIQSPRHLIKEKRETATLKCYPIPRHDTVYWYQQGPGQDPQFLISFYEKMQSDKGSIPDRFSAQQFSDYHSELNMSSLELGDSALYFCASSTARAGANVLTFGAGSRLTVL.